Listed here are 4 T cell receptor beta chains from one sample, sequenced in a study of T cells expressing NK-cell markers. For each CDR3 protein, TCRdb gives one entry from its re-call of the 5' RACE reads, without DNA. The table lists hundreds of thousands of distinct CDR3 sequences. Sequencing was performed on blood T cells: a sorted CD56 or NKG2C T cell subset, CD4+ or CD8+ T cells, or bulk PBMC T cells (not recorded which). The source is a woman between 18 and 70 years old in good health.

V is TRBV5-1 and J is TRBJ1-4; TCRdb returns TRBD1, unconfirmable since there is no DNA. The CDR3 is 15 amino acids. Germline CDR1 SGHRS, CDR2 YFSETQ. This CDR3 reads CASSLGGANNEKLFF.

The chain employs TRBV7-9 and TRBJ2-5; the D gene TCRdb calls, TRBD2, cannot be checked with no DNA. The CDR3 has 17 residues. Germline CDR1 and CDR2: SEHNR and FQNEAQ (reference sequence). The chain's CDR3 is CASSLTGGGSVLETQYF.

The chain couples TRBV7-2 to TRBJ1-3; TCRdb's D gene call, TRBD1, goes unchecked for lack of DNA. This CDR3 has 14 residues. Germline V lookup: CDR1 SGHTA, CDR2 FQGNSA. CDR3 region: CASSLGTVGNTIYF.

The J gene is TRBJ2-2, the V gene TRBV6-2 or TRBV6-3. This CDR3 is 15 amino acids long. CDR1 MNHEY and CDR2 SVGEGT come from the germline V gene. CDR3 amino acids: CASSRKRSNTGELFF.